One and the same sample provided the 12 T cell receptor beta chains below, sequenced in a study of shared clonotypes between healthy human individuals (dated by TCRdb to about 2020). The library was prepared using the immunoSEQ multiplex PCR assay. Imported from immuneACCESS, the table was reduced by TCRdb to in-frame sequences with V and J called. These copies leave out some clones; in studies compared against another copy, an unresolved V gene accounts for under half, and the cause of the remainder is not known. The table for this sample lists some 350,000 clones; approximately 79% of them were counted only once. The top ten clonotypes cover over 9% of the sample. Sequencing was done on a sample of memory CD4+ T cells sorted from blood. What the cell subset or site label conveys for this sample: CD45RA-negative fraction. The origin of the receptors is a young man in good health.

The chain combines TRBV6-1 with TRBJ2-2, with unresolved D. This CDR3 is 14 amino acids long. Trimming removed 4 bases from V and 6 bases from J, with 12 bases in between. From germline, CDR1 is MNHNS and CDR2 SASEGT. The CDR3 DNA is TGTGCCAGCAGTGTCCCCCGATTGTCCGGGGAGCTGTTTTTT. It is translated as CASSVPRLSGELFF.

This chain links TRBV19 with TRBJ1-1, with D hard to call. V lost 2 bases to trimming and J lost 1 base, with 8 bases between them. The CDR3 sequence is 14 residues long. In germline, CDR1 is LNHDA, CDR2 SQIVND (reference sequence). The CDR3: CASSIWGTNTEAFF. The CDR3, as DNA: TGTGCCAGTAGTATATGGGGTACGAACACTGAAGCTTTCTTT.

The rearrangement uses TRBV6-5 and TRBJ2-7, with 11 bases matching TRBD2. The CDR3 is made up of 14 amino acids. V was clipped by 0 bases and J by 5 bases; unmatched bases: 0. CDR1 and CDR2 (germline): MNHEY, SVGAGI. In DNA, the CDR3 is TGTGCCAGCAGTTACTCGACTAGCGGGAACGAGCAGTACTTC. Amino acids: CASSYSTSGNEQYF.

This clone qualifies as medium-sized (0.01 to 0.1%). The CDR3 spells CASRATNVGYEQYF. The CDR3 region has the DNA TGTGCCAGCAGAGCGACTAACGTTGGGTACGAGCAGTACTTC. The V gene is TRBV6-1, the J gene TRBJ2-7, with TRBD2 as a possible D gene (5 bases). Trimming removed 6 bases at V and 4 bases at J, with 16 bases between. In germline, CDR1 is MNHNS, CDR2 SASEGT. CDR3 length: 14 residues.

The gene calls are TRBV13 and TRBJ2-1, with D possibly being TRBD2 (6 bases). V was trimmed by 1 base and J by 4 bases, leaving 20 bases between them. The V gene's germline CDR1 is PRHDT and CDR2 FYEKMQ (reference sequence). This CDR3 is 18 amino acids long. CDR3 residues: CASSLVVGPGTAYNEQFF. The CDR3 coding sequence is TGTGCCAGCAGCTTAGTAGTGGGACCCGGGACTGCATACAATGAGCAGTTCTTC.

This chain links TRBV27 with TRBJ1-4; 8 bases are a match to TRBD1. From germline, CDR1 is MNHEY and CDR2 SMNVEV (reference sequence). V lost 4 bases and J lost 8; bases outside the gene matches: 9. This CDR3 region has 15 residues. The CDR3 spells CASSSAGQGQEKLFF. The CDR3 coding sequence is TGTGCCAGCAGTTCCGCCGGACAGGGACAAGAAAAACTGTTTTTT.

The table lists this clone with many counts. Other DNA sequences in the same sample also yield this CDR3. The chain is built from TRBV19 and TRBJ2-1; no reliable D call. Germline CDR1 is LNHDA and CDR2 is SQIVND (reference sequence). The CDR3 length is 13 residues. The germline V and J ends were trimmed by 7 bases and 6 bases, with 13 bases remaining between them. CDR3 protein: CASNSGRSNEQFF. DNA for the CDR3: TGTGCCAGTAACTCCGGCAGGTCCAATGAGCAGTTCTTC.

The count of this clone is one. This chain links TRBV5-1 with TRBJ2-2; no clear D gene. CDR1 is SGHRS and CDR2 is YFSETQ in the germline V gene. V was cut by 4 bases and J by 6 bases, with 7 bases left in between. This CDR3 is 12 amino acids long. CDR3 amino acids: CASSIGAGELFF. CDR3 DNA sequence: TGCGCCAGCAGCATTGGGGCCGGGGAGCTGTTTTTT.

This clone occurred a few times. V is TRBV6-5 and J is TRBJ2-7; 8 bases agree with TRBD2. CDR3 size: 15 residues. CDR1 MNHEY and CDR2 SVGAGI come from the germline V gene. With 8 bases clipped from V and 5 bases from J, the junction kept 14 bases outside the gene matches. The CDR3 bases are TGTGCCAGCGGAGGGCGGGGGGCACTACCCAACGAGCAGTACTTC. It specifies CASGGRGALPNEQYF.

This rearrangement joins TRBV11-2 to TRBJ2-1, with a possible D match to TRBD1 (5 bases). The CDR3 length is 15 residues. In germline, CDR1 is SGHAT, CDR2 FQNNGV. The ends were cut back, 5 bases at V and 3 bases at J, with 14 bases in the middle. The CDR3 loop reads CASSTPWTNYNEQFF. The CDR3 DNA follows: TGTGCCAGCAGCACCCCGTGGACAAACTACAATGAGCAGTTCTTC.

This chain joins TRBV15 and TRBJ2-6; 9 nucleotides match TRBD1. V gave up 5 bases and J gave up 1 base; unmatched junction bases: 9. Germline V gene sequence: CDR1 LNHNV, CDR2 YYDKDF (reference sequence). This CDR3 is built from 18 residues. As DNA, the CDR3 is TGTGCCACCAGCCCCTGGGGACAGGGAGAATCTGGGGCCAACGTCCTGACTTTC. It codes for CATSPWGQGESGANVLTF.

The chain employs TRBV28 and TRBJ2-3, with 10 bases fitting TRBD2. The CDR3 runs to 16 residues. Trimming removed 4 bases from V and 4 bases from J; junction bases left unmatched: 8. From germline, CDR1 is MDHEN and CDR2 SYDVKM. The CDR3 nucleotides are TGTGCCAGCAGTTCCCCCGTAGCGGGAGGAGCAGATACGCAGTATTTT. It encodes CASSSPVAGGADTQYF. The full variable domain, with the rest looked up from reference TRBV28 and TRBJ2-3, is DVKVTQSSRYLVKRTGEKVFLECVQDMDHENMFWYRQDPGLGLRLIYFSYDVKMKEKGDIPEGYSVSREKKERFSLILESASTNQTSMYLCASSSPVAGGADTQYFGPGTRLTVL.